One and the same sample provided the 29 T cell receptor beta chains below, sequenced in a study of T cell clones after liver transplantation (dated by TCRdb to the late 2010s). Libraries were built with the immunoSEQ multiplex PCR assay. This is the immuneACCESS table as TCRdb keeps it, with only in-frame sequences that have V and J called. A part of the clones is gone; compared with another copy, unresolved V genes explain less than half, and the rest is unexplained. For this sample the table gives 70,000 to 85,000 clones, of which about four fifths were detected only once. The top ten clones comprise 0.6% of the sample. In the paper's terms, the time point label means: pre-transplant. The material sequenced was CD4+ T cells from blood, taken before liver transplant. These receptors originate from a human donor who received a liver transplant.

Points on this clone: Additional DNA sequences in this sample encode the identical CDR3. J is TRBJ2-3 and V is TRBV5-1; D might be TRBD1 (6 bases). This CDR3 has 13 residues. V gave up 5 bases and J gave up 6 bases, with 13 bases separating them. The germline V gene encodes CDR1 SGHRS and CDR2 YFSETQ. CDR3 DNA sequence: TGCGCCAGCAGTTTCTGGGGGCGGGATACGCAGTATTTT. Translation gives CASSFWGRDTQYF.

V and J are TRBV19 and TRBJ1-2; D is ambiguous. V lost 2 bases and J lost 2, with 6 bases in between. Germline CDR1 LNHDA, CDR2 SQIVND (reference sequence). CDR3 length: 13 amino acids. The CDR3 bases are TGTGCCAGTAGTATACGGGAAAACTATGGCTACACCTTC. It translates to CASSIRENYGYTF.

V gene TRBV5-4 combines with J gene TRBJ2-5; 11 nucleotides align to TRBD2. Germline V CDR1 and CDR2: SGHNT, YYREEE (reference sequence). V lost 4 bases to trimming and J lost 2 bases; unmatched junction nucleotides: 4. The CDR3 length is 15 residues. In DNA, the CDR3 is TGTGCCAGCAGCAGCGGGACTAGCGGACAAGAGACCCAGTACTTC. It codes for CASSSGTSGQETQYF.

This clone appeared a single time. CDR3 in DNA: TGCAGCGTTGACCAGGGGGACTCCTACGAGCAGTACTTC. It specifies CSVDQGDSYEQYF. This chain uses TRBV29-1 with TRBJ2-7; TRBD1 matches at 7 bases. Looked up from germline, CDR1 is SQVTM and CDR2 is ANQGSEA. Losses at the gene ends were 3 bases for V and 0 bases for J; bases not matched to a gene: 2. The CDR3 is made up of 13 amino acids.

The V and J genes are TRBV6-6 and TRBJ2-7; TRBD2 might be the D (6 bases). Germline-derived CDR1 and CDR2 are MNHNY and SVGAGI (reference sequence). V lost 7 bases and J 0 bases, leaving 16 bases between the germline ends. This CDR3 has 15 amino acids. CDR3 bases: TGTGCCAGCACCCCCCGGGACTCCTACTCCTACGAGCAGTACTTC. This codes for CASTPRDSYSYEQYF.

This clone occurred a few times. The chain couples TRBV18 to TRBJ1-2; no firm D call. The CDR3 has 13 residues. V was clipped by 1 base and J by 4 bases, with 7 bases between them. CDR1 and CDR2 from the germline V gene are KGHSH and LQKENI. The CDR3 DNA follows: TGTGCCAGCTCACCACAGGACGGCTATGGCTACACCTTC. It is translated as CASSPQDGYGYTF. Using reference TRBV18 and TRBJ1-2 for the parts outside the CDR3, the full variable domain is NAGVMQNPRHLVRRRGQEARLRCSPMKGHSHVYWYRQLPEEGLKFMVYLQKENIIDESGMPKERFSAEFPKEGPSILRIQQVVRGDSAAYFCASSPQDGYGYTFGSGTRLTVV.

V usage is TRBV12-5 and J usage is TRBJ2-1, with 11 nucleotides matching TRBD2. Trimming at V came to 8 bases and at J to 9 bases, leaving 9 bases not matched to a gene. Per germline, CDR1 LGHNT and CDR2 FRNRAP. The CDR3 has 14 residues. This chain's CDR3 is CASTNSGRAGEQFF. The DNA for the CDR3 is TGTGCTAGTACCAATAGCGGGAGGGCCGGTGAGCAGTTCTTC.

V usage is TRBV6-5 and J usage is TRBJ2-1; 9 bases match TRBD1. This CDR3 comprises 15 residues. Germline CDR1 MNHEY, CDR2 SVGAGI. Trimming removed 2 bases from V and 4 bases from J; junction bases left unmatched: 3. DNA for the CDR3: TGTGCCAGCAGTTACGGGGACAGGGTTTACAATGAGCAGTTCTTC. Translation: CASSYGDRVYNEQFF.

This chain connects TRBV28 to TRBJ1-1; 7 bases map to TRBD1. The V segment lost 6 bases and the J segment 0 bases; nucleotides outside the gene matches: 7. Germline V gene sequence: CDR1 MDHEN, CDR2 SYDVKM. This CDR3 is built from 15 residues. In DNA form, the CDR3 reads TGTGCCAGCAGGCGCCGACAGGGCTTGAACACTGAAGCTTTCTTT. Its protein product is CASRRRQGLNTEAFF.

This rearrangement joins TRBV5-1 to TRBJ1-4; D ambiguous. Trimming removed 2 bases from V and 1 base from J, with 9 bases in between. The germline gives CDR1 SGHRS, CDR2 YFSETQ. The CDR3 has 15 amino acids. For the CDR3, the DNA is TGCGCCAGCAGCTTTCTTGGAGAAACTAATGAAAAACTGTTTTTT. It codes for CASSFLGETNEKLFF.

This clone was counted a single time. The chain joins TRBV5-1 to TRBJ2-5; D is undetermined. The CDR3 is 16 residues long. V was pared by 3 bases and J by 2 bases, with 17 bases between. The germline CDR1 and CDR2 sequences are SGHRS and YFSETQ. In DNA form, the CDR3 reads TGCGCCAGCAGCTCCGGCCAGTTGAGCCTTCAAGAGACCCAGTACTTC. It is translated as CASSSGQLSLQETQYF.

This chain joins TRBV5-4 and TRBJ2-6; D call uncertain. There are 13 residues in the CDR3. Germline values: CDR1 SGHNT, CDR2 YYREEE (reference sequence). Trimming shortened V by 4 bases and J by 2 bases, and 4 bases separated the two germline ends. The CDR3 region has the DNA TGTGCCAGCAGCGCCCCTGGGGCCAACGTCCTGACTTTC. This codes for CASSAPGANVLTF.

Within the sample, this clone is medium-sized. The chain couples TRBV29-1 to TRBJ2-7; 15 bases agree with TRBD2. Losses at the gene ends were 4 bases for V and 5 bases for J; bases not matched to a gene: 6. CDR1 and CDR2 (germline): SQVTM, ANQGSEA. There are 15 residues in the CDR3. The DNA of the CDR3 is TGCAGCGTTGCTACCGGACTAGCGGGAGGGGACGAGCAGTACTTC. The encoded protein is CSVATGLAGGDEQYF.

In nucleotides, the CDR3 is TGTGCCAGCAGCTTATTGCAGGGGAGGATCACCGGGGAGCTGTTTTTT. The encoded protein is CASSLLQGRITGELFF. The chain links TRBV7-6 to TRBJ2-2; D may correspond to TRBD1 or TRBD2 (6 bases each). Germline lookup yields CDR1 SGHVS and CDR2 FNYEAQ. The CDR3 is 16 amino acids. Between the trimmed V and J ends, which lost 2 bases and 4 bases, there was a span of 14 bases.

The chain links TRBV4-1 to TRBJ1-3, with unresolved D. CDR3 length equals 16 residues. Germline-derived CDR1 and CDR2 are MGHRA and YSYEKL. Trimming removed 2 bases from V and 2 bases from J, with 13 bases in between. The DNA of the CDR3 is TGCGCCAGCAGCCAAAGGGCAGGTCAACCTGGAAACACCATATATTTT. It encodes CASSQRAGQPGNTIYF.

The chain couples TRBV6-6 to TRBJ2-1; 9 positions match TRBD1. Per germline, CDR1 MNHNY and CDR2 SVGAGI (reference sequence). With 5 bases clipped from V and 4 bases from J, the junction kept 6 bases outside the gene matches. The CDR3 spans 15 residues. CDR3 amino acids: CASSTGTGFYNEQFF. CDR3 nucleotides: TGTGCCAGCAGTACGGGGACAGGGTTTTACAATGAGCAGTTCTTC.

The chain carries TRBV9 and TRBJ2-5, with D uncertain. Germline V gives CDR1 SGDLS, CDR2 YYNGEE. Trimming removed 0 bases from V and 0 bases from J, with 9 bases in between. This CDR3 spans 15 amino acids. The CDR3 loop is CASSVGKGNQETQYF. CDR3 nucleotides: TGTGCCAGCAGCGTAGGGAAGGGAAACCAAGAGACCCAGTACTTC.

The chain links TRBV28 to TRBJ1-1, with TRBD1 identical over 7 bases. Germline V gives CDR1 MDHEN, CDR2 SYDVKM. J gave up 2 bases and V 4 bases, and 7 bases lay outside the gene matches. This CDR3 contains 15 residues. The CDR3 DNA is TGTGCCAGCAGTTCACACAGGGGATTCAACACTGAAGCTTTCTTT. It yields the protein CASSSHRGFNTEAFF.

CDR3 in DNA: TGTGCCAGCAGCGTAGACAGGGGAGATACGCAGTATTTT. Protein: CASSVDRGDTQYF. The J gene is TRBJ2-3, the V gene TRBV7-2; 8 bases are shared with TRBD1. Germline-derived CDR1 and CDR2 are SGHTA and FQGNSA. V shed 5 bases, J shed 5 bases, and the junction held 3 bases outside the gene matches. This CDR3 is built from 13 residues.

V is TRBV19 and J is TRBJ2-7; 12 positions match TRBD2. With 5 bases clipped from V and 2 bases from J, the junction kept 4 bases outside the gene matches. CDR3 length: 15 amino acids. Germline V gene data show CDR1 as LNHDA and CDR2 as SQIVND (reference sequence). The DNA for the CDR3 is TGTGCCAGTAGTTCGCGGACTAGCGGGACCTACGAGCAGTACTTC. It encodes CASSSRTSGTYEQYF. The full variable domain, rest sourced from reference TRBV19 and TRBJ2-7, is DGGITQSPKYLFRKEGQNVTLSCEQNLNHDAMYWYRQDPGQGLRLIYYSQIVNDFQKGDIAEGYSVSREKKESFPLTVTSAQKNPTAFYLCASSSRTSGTYEQYFGPGTRLTVT.

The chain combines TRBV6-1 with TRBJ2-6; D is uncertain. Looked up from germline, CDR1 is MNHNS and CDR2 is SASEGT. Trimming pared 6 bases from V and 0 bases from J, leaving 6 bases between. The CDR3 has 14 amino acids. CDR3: CASRESSGANVLTF. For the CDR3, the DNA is TGTGCCAGCAGGGAGAGCTCTGGGGCCAACGTCCTGACTTTC.

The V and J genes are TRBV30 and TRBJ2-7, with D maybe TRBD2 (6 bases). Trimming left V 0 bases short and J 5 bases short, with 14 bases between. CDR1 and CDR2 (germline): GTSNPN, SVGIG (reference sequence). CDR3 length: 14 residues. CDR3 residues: CAWSVGGSVHEQYF. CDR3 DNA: TGTGCCTGGAGTGTTGGGGGGAGCGTCCACGAGCAGTACTTC.

CDR3 loop: CASSYEVSYEQYF. CDR3 sequence (DNA): TGTGCCAGCAGTTACGAAGTCAGCTACGAGCAGTACTTC. V is TRBV6-6 and J is TRBJ2-7, with D uncertain. The CDR3 spans 13 residues. The V gene lost 2 bases and the J gene lost 3 bases, with 8 bases spanning the gap. The germline V gene encodes CDR1 MNHNY and CDR2 SVGAGI (reference sequence).

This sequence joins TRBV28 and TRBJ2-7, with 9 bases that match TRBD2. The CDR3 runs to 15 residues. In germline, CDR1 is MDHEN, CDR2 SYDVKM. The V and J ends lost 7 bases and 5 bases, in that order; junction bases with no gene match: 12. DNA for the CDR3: TGTGCCAGCATTCCAAGCGGGTCTAGCGGGAACGAGCAGTACTTC. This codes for CASIPSGSSGNEQYF. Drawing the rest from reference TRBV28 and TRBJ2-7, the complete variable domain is DVKVTQSSRYLVKRTGEKVFLECVQDMDHENMFWYRQDPGLGLRLIYFSYDVKMKEKGDIPEGYSVSREKKERFSLILESASTNQTSMYLCASIPSGSSGNEQYFGPGTRLTVT.

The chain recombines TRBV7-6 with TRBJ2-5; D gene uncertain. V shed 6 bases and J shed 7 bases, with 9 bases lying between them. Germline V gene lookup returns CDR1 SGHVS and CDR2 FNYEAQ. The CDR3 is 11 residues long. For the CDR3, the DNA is TGTGCCAGCAGTTTCTCCTGGACCCAGTACTTC. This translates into CASSFSWTQYF.

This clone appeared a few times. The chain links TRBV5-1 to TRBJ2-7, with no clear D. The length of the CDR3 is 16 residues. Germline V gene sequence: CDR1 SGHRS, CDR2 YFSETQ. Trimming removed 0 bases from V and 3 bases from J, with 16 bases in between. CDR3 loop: CASSLALSRTDYEQYF. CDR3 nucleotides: TGCGCCAGCAGCTTGGCCCTTTCCAGGACGGACTACGAGCAGTACTTC.

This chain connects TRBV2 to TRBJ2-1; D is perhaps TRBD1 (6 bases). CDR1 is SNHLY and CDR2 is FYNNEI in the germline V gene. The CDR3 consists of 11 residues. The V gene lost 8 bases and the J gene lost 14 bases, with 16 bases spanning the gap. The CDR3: CASRDIQMKFF. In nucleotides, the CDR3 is TGTGCCAGCCGGGACATCCAGATGAAGTTCTTC.

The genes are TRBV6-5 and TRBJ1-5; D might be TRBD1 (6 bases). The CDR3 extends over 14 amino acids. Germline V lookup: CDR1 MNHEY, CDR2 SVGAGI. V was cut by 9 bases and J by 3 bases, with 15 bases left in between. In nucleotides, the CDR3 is TGTGCCAGTGGGGGGGGGCAGTTCAATCAGCCCCAGCATTTT. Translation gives CASGGGQFNQPQHF.

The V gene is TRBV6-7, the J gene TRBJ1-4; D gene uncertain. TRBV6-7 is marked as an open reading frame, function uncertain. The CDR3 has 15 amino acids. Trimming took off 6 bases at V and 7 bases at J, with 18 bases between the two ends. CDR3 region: CASSVNSGLTEKLFF. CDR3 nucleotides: TGTGCCAGCAGCGTTAACAGCGGCCTCACTGAAAAACTGTTTTTT.